The source of this T cell receptor (beta chain) is a study of OX40 agonist ivuxolimab in advanced cancers. V lost 2 bases and J lost 4; bases outside the gene matches: 5. The CDR3 contains 15 residues. Germline V CDR1 and CDR2: KGHSH, LQKENI. Produced via immunoSEQ multiplex PCR; TCRdb's table is partial and in-frame only. The table records around 65,000 clones, approximately 92% of them present only once. Autoimmune disease history or systemic immunosuppression led to patients being barred. This chain connects TRBV18 to TRBJ2-3, with 8 bases identical to TRBD1. This sequence originates from an adult with an advanced solid tumor such as melanoma, head and neck, liver or kidney cancer. The sequencing used CD4+ or CD8+ T cells sorted from blood, collected in a trial of the OX40 agonist ivuxolimab. CDR3 amino acids: CASSPWTGTSDTQYF. Written as DNA, the CDR3 is TGTGCCAGCTCACCATGGACAGGGACTTCAGATACGCAGTATTTT.